This T cell receptor (beta chain) was retrieved from a study of cytomegalovirus exposure and HLA in healthy donors. This CDR3 comprises 15 residues. Germline trimming cut 2 bases from V and 3 bases from J; bases unmatched to any gene: 2. CDR1 is SGDLS, CDR2 YYNGEE, per germline. A note on this clone: Its antigen is undetermined.

General study findings and limits: The study listed about 150 cytomegalovirus-associated TCR beta chains. Immune exposure information comprised only CMV serostatus. Presence/absence analyses supposed approximately even sequencing depth among donors.

PCR amplification relied on 60 Vbeta primers (plus 13 Jbeta primers). TCRdb keeps only in-frame clones here, not all; method: immunoSEQ multiplex PCR. The sample lists roughly 100,000 clones; roughly 82% were seen once. V and J are TRBV9 and TRBJ2-3; 11 bases line up with TRBD2. Material: PBMCs. The receptor was derived from a male donor in good health and CMV-seropositive. The CDR3 sequence is CASSVSGGATDTQYF. CDR3 DNA sequence: TGTGCCAGCAGCGTTAGCGGGGGGGCTACAGATACGCAGTATTTT.